This TCR beta chain was captured by sequencing in a study of T cell responses to AZD1222 COVID-19 vaccine. Study-wide context: Whether given at about 4 or about 12 weeks, second doses were pooled. Points from the study as a whole: Only five or six AZD1222 recipients tested seropositive at baseline. Only after the peak T cell response were repertoires sampled. Most donors were white British, females outnumbered males, and clonal diversity was possibly underestimated.

Assay used: immunoSEQ multiplex PCR; TCRdb lists only in-frame clones, some missing. Of about 67,000 clones in the sample, roughly 84% were seen once. A single count supports this clone. Antigen specificity is unknown. The V gene lost 3 bases and the J gene lost 4 bases, with 11 bases spanning the gap. The germline V gene has CDR1 WSHSY and CDR2 SAAADI. The CDR3 runs 14 residues. This clonotype originated in an adult in good health. This chain uses TRBV10-2 with TRBJ2-3; D unclear. The sequencing here drew on peripheral blood, taken on day 0 of AZD1222 vaccination. CDR3 amino acids: CASSDVVFADTQYF. The CDR3 nucleotides are TGCGCCAGCAGTGATGTAGTTTTCGCAGATACGCAGTATTTT.